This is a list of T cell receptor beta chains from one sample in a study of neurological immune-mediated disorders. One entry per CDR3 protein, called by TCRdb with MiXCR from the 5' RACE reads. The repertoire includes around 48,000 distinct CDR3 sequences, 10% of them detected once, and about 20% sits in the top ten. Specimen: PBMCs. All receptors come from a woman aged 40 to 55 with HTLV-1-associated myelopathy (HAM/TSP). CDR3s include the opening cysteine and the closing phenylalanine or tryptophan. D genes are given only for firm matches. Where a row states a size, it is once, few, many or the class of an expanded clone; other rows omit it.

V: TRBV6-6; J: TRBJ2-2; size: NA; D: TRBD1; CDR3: CASSRGGRGTGELFF; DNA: TGTGCCAGCAGTAGAGGGGGCCGGGGCACCGGGGAGCTGTTTTTT
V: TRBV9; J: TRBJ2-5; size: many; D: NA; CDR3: CASSVESRQETQYF; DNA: TGTGCCAGCAGCGTAGAATCGAGACAAGAGACCCAGTACTTC
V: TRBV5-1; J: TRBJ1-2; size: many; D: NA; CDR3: CASSPPLAEYGYTF; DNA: TGCGCCAGCAGCCCACCATTAGCGGAGTACGGCTACACCTTC
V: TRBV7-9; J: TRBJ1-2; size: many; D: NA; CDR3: CASSSGDLVGYGYTF; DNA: TGTGCCAGCAGTTCGGGAGACCTTGTAGGCTATGGCTACACCTTC
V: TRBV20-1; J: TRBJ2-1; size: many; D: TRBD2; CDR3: CSARERGGFLVNEQFF; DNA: TGCAGTGCTAGGGAGCGGGGGGGCTTTTTGGTCAATGAGCAGTTCTTC
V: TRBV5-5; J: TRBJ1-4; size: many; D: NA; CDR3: CASSLQVTNEKLFF; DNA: TGTGCCAGCAGCTTACAAGTTACTAATGAAAAACTGTTTTTT
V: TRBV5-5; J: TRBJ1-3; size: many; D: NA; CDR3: CASSLEGGNTIYF; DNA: TGTGCCAGCAGCTTGGAGGGCGGAAACACCATATATTTT
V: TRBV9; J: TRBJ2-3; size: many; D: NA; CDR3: CASSAGGSTDTQYF; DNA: TGTGCCAGCAGCGCCGGAGGATCCACAGATACGCAGTATTTT
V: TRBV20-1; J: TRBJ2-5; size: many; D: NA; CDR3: CSARGVEETQYF; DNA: TGCAGTGCTAGAGGGGTGGAAGAGACCCAGTACTTC
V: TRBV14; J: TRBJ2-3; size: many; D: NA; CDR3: CASSGRGTITQYF; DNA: TGTGCCAGCAGCGGACGAGGGACGATTACGCAGTATTTT
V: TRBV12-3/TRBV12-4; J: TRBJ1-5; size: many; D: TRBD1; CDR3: CASSPGQGRGQPQHF; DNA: TGTGCCAGCAGTCCTGGACAGGGTAGGGGGCAGCCCCAGCATTTT
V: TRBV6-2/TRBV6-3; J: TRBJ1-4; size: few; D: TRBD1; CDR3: CASSPHLGQGEKLFF; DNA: TGTGCCAGCAGTCCCCACCTCGGACAGGGAGAGAAACTGTTTTTT
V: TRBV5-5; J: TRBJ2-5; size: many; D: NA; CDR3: CASNLIQGQETQYF; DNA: TGTGCCAGCAACCTTATACAGGGACAAGAGACCCAGTACTTC
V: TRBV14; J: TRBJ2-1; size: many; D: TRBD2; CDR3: CASSAQPGGRYNEQFF; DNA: TGTGCCAGCAGCGCGCAGCCGGGGGGGAGATACAATGAGCAGTTCTTC
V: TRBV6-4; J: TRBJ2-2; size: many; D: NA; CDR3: CASSEMGTGELFF; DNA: TGTGCCAGCAGTGAAATGGGAACCGGGGAGCTGTTTTTT
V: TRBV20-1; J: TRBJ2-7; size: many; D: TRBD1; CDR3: CSAHEGGSSYEQYF; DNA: TGCAGTGCTCACGAAGGGGGCTCGTCCTACGAGCAGTACTTC
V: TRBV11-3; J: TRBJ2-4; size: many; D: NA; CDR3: CASSLQSGIGNIQYF; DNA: TGTGCCAGCAGCTTACAATCAGGGATAGGAAACATTCAGTACTTC
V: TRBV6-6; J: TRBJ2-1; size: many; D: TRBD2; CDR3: CASSYRGVGSGEQFF; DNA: TGTGCCAGCAGTTACCGGGGGGTAGGTAGCGGTGAGCAGTTCTTC